The 9 T cell receptor beta chains below come from one sample, sequenced in a study of blood T cells in healthy people across ages. Primed by a sample-barcoded 5' primer and a J-beta primer mix, a second PCR proceeded for roughly 7 to 11 cycles. One entry per CDR3 protein, called by TCRdb with MiXCR from the 5' RACE reads. The sample holds roughly 930,000 distinct CDR3 sequences; around 48% are singletons and the top ten take roughly an eighth. Sequencing input: blood. These receptors all come from a man aged 25 to 40 in good health.

The CDR3 protein is CASSVAGLAAYEQYF. The CDR3 region has the DNA TGTGCCAGCAGCGTAGCGGGGCTAGCAGCCTACGAGCAGTACTTC. The chain is built from TRBV9 and TRBJ2-7, with D possibly called TRBD1 or TRBD2 (5 bases each). CDR3 size: 15 residues. Germline V CDR1 and CDR2: SGDLS, YYNGEE. V was clipped by 0 bases and J by 2 bases, with 12 bases between them.

The chain carries TRBV29-1 and TRBJ1-1; a weak D match, TRBD1 (5 bases). Germline assignment: CDR1 SQVTM and CDR2 ANQGSEA. This CDR3 has 13 residues. Trimming removed 6 bases at V and 1 base at J, with 12 bases between. The CDR3, as DNA: TGCAGCGTCTTCGGGGGACCGAACACTGAAGCTTTCTTT. Translation gives CSVFGGPNTEAFF.

This chain joins TRBV10-3 and TRBJ1-2; D call uncertain. This CDR3 region has 14 residues. The V gene's germline CDR1 is ENHRY and CDR2 SYGVKD. Trimming cost V 0 bases and J 2 bases, with 7 bases left between them. The CDR3 nucleotides read TGTGCCATCAGTGAGTCGCCGGGGAACTATGGCTACACCTTC. The encoded protein is CAISESPGNYGYTF.

This sequence joins TRBV20-1 and TRBJ2-7; 10 nucleotides match TRBD1. CDR3 size: 14 residues. Trimming took 5 bases from V and 4 from J; bases not matched to a gene: 8. CDR1 is DFQATT, CDR2 SNEGSKA, per germline (reference sequence). CDR3 bases: TGCAGTGCTCCCCGGGGACAGGGGTCGTACGAGCAGTACTTC. It is translated as CSAPRGQGSYEQYF.

This clonotype was detected a few times. V is TRBV4-1 and J is TRBJ2-3; D ambiguous. The CDR3 spans 15 residues. With 0 bases removed from V and 2 bases from J, the gap between germline ends came to 9 bases. Germline V gene lookup returns CDR1 MGHRA and CDR2 YSYEKL. DNA of the CDR3: TGCGCCAGCAGCCAAGAAGAACGGACCACAGATACGCAGTATTTT. Its translation is CASSQEERTTDTQYF.

This clonotype was recorded many times. V usage is TRBV9 and J usage is TRBJ2-1; 9 positions match TRBD2. The CDR3 length is 14 residues. Germline V lookup: CDR1 SGDLS, CDR2 YYNGEE. J gave up 4 bases and V 3 bases, and 2 bases lay outside the gene matches. CDR3 protein: CASSGSGGYNEQFF. For the CDR3, the DNA is TGTGCCAGCAGCGGTAGCGGGGGATACAATGAGCAGTTCTTC.

This clonotype was found a few times. This chain's CDR3 is CASSPTSGGNYFTDTQYF. CDR3 coding DNA: TGTGCCAGCAGCCCGACTAGCGGGGGAAACTACTTCACAGATACGCAGTATTTT. The rearrangement uses TRBV5-6 and TRBJ2-3; 12 nucleotides match TRBD2. The V gene's germline CDR1 is SGHDT and CDR2 YYEEEE. The V segment lost 4 bases and the J segment 2 bases; nucleotides outside the gene matches: 11. The CDR3 extends over 18 amino acids.

A few counts support this clonotype. J is TRBJ2-5 and V is TRBV4-2, with 8 bases lining up with TRBD2. V dropped 0 bases and J dropped 5; count of bases not matched to a gene: 11. CDR3 length equals 17 residues. Germline CDR1 is LGHNA and CDR2 is YNFKEQ. The CDR3 DNA is TGTGCCAGCAGCCAAGATAGGGCTAGCGGGTTGGATGAGACCCAGTACTTC. This encodes CASSQDRASGLDETQYF.

The chain carries TRBV7-2 and TRBJ2-3; 9 nucleotides line up with TRBD1. Per germline, CDR1 SGHTA and CDR2 FQGNSA. V lost 2 bases and J lost 4; bases outside the gene matches: 13. The CDR3 runs to 18 residues. The chain's CDR3 is CASSLMWDREVLADTQYF. The DNA of the CDR3 is TGTGCCAGCAGCTTAATGTGGGACAGGGAAGTTTTGGCAGATACGCAGTATTTT. Drawing the rest from reference TRBV7-2 and TRBJ2-3, the complete variable domain is GAGVSQSPSNKVTEKGKDVELRCDPISGHTALYWYRQSLGQGLEFLIYFQGNSAPDKSGLPSDRFSAERTGGSVSTLTIQRTQQEDSAVYLCASSLMWDREVLADTQYFGPGTRLTVL.